This entry features one T cell receptor beta chain sequence. Its matching antigen is unknown. Generated by immunoSEQ multiplex PCR, the TCRdb table keeps only in-frame clones and is missing some. This table has tens of thousands of clones, over 80% appearing once. The sample is drawn from a study of OX40 agonist ivuxolimab in advanced cancers. V was shortened by 4 bases and J by 0 bases, with 13 bases between the two germline ends. Germline CDR1 is SGHDT and CDR2 is YYEEEE. The length of the CDR3 is 15 residues. Study observations and caveats: Researchers report that CD8+ T cells had, on average, more expanded clones than CD4+. Several nonresponders also turned out to have low normalized T-cell clonal expansion.

The V gene is TRBV5-6, the J gene TRBJ1-1; possible D gene TRBD1, 5 bases. This clonotype was sampled from an adult with an advanced solid tumor such as melanoma, head and neck, liver or kidney cancer. This material consisted of CD4+ or CD8+ T cells sorted from blood, taken in a trial of the OX40 agonist ivuxolimab. In DNA form, the CDR3 reads TGTGCCAGCAGCCAGTTAGACAGTTTGAACACTGAAGCTTTCTTT. Its protein product is CASSQLDSLNTEAFF.